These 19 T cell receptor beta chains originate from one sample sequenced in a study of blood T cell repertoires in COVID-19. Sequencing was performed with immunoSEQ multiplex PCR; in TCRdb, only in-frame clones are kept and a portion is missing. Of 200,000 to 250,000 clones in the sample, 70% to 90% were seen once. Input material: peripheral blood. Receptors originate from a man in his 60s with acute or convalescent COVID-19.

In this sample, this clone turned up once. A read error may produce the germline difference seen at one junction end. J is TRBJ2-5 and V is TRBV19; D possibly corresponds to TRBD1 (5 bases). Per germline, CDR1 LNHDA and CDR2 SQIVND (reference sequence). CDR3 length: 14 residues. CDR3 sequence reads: CASSMERTREAQYF. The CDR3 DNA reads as TGTGCCAGTAGTATGGAACGGACAAGAGAGGCCCAGTACTTC. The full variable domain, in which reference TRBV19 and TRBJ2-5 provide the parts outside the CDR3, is DGGITQSPKYLFRKEGQNVTLSCEQNLNHDAMYWYRQDPGQGLRLIYYSQIVNDFQKGDIAEGYSVSREKKESFPLTVTSAQKNPTAFYLCASSMERTREAQYFGPGTRLLVL.

CDR3: CASSVGSRGTEAFF. The CDR3 nucleotides read TGTGCCAGCAGCGTGGGATCGCGGGGCACTGAAGCTTTCTTT. This chain connects TRBV9 to TRBJ1-1, with D unclear. The CDR3 covers 14 residues. Germline loops: CDR1 SGDLS, CDR2 YYNGEE. Between the trimmed V and J ends, which lost 2 bases and 4 bases, there was a span of 12 bases.

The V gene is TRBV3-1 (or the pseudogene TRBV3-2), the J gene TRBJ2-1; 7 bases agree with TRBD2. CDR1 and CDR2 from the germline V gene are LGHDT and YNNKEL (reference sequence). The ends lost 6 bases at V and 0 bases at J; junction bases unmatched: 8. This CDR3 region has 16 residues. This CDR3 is CASSDLAVSSYNEQFF. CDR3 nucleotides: TGTGCCAGCAGTGATCTAGCGGTAAGCTCCTACAATGAGCAGTTCTTC.

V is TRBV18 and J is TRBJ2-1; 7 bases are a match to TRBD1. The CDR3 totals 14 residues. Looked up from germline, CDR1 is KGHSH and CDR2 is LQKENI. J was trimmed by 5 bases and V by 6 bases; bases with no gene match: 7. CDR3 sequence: CASSPRQGDNEQFF. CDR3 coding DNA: TGTGCCAGCTCGCCTCGACAGGGTGACAATGAGCAGTTCTTC.

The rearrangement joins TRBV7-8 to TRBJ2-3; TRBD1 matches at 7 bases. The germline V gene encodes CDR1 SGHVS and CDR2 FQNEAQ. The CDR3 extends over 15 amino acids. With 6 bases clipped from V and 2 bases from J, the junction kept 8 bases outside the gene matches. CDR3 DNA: TGTGCCAGCAGTCGGGGTGGACAGGACACAGATACGCAGTATTTT. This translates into CASSRGGQDTDTQYF.

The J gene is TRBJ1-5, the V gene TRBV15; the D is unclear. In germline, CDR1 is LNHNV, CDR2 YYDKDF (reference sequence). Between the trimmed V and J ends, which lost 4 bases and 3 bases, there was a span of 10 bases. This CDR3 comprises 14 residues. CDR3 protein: CATSISQINQPQHF. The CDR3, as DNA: TGTGCCACCAGCATCTCTCAGATCAATCAGCCCCAGCATTTT.

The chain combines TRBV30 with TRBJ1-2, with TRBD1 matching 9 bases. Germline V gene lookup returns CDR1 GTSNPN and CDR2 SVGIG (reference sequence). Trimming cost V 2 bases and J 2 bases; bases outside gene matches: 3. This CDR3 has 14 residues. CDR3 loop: CAWSSGTGNYGYTF. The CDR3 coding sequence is TGTGCCTGGAGTTCCGGGACAGGGAACTATGGCTACACCTTC.

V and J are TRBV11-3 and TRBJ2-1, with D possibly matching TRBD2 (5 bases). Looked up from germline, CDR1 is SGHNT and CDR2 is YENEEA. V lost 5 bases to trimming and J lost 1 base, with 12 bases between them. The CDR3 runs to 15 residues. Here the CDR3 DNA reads TGTGCCAGCAGCCCCGGCGGGCTTTCCTACAATGAGCAGTTCTTC. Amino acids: CASSPGGLSYNEQFF.

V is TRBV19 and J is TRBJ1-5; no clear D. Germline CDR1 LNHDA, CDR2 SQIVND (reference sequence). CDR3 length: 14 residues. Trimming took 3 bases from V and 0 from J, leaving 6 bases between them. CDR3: CASSMRDSNQPQHF. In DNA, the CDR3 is TGTGCCAGTAGTATGCGGGATAGCAATCAGCCCCAGCATTTT.

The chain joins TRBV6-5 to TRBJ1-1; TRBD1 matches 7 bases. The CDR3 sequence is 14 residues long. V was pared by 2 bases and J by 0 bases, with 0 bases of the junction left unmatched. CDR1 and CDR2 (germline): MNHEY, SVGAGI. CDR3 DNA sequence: TGTGCCAGCAGTTACGACAGGGTGAACACTGAAGCTTTCTTT. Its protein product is CASSYDRVNTEAFF.

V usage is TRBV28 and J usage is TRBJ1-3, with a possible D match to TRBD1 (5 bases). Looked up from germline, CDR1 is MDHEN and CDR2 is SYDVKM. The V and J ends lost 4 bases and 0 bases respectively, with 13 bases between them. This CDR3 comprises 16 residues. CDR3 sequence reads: CASSSPGRGSGNTIYF. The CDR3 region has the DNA TGTGCCAGCAGTTCACCGGGGAGGGGCTCTGGAAACACCATATATTTT.

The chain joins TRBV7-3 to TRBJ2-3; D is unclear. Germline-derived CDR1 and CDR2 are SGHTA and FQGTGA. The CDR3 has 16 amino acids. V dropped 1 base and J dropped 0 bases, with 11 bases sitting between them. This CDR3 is CASSLNAGLSTDTQYF. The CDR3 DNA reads TGTGCCAGCAGCTTAAATGCAGGCCTTAGCACAGATACGCAGTATTTT.

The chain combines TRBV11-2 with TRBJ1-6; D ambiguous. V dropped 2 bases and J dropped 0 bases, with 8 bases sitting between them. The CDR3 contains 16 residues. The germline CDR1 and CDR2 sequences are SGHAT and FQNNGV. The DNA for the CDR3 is TGTGCCAGCAGCTTACAGGCGAGCTCCTATAATTCACCCCTCCACTTT. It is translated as CASSLQASSYNSPLHF.

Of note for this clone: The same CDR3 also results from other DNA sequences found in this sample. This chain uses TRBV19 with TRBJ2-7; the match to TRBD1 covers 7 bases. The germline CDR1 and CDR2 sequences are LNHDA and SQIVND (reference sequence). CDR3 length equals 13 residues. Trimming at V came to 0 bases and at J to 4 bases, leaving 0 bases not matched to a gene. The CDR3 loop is CASSIDRGYEQYF. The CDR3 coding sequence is TGTGCCAGTAGTATAGACAGGGGGTACGAGCAGTACTTC.

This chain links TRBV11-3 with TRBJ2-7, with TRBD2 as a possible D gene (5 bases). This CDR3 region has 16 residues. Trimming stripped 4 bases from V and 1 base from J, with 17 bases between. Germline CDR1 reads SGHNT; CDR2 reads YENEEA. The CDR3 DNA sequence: TGTGCCAGCAGCTATCCGGCCGGTCGGGGATCCTACGAGCAGTACTTC. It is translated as CASSYPAGRGSYEQYF.

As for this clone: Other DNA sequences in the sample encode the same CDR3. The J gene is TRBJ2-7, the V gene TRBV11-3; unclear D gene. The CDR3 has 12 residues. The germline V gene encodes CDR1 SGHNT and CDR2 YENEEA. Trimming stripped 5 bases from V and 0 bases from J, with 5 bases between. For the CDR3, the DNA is TGTGCCAGCAGCCCAGACTCCTACGAGCAGTACTTC. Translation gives CASSPDSYEQYF.

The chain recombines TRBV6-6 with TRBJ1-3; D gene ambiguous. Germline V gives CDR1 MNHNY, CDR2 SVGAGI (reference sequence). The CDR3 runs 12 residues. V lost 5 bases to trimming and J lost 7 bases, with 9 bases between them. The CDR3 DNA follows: TGTGCCAGCAGTGCTATATCGAACACCATATATTTT. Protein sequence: CASSAISNTIYF.

The CDR3 DNA reads TGTGCCACCAGGGACAGACTGGAAACCACCATATATTTT. Protein sequence: CATRDRLETTIYF. The chain joins TRBV24-1 to TRBJ1-3, with D perhaps matching TRBD1 (6 bases). Germline lookup yields CDR1 KGHDR and CDR2 SFDVKD. CDR3 length: 13 residues. V was cut by 7 bases and J by 9 bases, with 15 bases left in between.

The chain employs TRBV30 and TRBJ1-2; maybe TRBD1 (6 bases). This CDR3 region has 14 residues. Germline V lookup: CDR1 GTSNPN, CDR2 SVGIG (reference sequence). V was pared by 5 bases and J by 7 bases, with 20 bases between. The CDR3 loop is CAWGPNFGGFGYTF. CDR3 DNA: TGTGCCTGGGGTCCCAACTTTGGGGGCTTTGGCTACACCTTC.